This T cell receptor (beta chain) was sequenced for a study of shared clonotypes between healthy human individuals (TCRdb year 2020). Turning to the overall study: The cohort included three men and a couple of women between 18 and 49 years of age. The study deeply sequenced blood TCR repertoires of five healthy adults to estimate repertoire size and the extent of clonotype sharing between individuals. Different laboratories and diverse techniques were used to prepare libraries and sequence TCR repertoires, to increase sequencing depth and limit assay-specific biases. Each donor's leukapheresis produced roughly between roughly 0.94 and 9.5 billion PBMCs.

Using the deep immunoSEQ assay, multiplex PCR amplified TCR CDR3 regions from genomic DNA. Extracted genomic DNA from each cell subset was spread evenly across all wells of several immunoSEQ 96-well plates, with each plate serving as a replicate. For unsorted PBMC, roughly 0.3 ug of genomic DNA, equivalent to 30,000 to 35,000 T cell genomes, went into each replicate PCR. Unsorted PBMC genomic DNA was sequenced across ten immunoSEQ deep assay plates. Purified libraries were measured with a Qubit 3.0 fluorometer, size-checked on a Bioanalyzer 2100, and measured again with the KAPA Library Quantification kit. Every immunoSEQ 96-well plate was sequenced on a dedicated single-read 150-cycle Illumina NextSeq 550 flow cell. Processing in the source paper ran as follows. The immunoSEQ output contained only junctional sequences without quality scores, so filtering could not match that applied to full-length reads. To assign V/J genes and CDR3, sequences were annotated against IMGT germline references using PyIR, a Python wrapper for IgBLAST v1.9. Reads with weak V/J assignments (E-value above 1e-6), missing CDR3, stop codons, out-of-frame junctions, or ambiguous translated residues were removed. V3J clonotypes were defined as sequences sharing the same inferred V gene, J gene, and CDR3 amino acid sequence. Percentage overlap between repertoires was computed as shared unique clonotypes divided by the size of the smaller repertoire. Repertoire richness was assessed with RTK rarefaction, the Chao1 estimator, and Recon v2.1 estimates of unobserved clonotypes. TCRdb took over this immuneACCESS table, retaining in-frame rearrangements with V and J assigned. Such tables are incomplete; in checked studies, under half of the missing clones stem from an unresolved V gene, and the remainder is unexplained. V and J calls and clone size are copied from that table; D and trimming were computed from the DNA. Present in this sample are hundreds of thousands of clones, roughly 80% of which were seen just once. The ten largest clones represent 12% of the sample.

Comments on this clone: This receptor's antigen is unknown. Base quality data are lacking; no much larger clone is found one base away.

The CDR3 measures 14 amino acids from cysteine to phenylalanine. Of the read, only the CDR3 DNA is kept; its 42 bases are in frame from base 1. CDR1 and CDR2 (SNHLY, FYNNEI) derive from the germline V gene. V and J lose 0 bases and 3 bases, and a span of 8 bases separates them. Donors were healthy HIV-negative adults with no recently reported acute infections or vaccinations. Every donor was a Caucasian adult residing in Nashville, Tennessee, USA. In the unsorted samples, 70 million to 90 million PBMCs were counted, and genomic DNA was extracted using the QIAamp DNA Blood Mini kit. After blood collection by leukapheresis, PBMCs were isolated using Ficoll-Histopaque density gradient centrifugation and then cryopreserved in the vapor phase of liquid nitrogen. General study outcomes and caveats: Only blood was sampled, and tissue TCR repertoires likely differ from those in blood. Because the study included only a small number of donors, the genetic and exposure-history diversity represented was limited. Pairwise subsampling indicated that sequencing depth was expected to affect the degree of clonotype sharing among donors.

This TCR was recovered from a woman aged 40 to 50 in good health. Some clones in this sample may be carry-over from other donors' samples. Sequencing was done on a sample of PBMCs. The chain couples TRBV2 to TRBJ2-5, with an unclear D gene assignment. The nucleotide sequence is TGTGCCAGCAGTGAAGCTTCCACAGAAGAGACCCAGTACTTC. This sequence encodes CASSEASTEETQYF.